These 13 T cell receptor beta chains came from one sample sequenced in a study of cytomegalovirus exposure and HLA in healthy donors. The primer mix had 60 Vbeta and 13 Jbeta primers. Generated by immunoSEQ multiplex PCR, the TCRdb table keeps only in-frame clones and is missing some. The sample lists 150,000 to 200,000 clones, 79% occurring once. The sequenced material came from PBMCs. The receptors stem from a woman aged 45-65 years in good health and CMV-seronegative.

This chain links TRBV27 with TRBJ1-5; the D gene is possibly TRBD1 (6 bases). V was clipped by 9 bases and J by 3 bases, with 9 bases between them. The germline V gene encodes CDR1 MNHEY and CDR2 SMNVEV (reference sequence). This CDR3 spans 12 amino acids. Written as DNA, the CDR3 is TGTGCCAGTGGACAGATCAATCAGCCCCAGCATTTT. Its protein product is CASGQINQPQHF.

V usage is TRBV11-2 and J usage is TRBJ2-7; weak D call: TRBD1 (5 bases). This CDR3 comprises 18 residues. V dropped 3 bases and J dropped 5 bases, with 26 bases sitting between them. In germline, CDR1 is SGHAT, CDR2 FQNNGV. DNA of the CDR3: TGTGCCAGCAGCTTTCCGACGCTCCTGCAGGGCGAGGTCCACGAGCAGTACTTC. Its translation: CASSFPTLLQGEVHEQYF.

For the CDR3, the DNA is TGCAGTGGACAACTTGGCTACACCTTC. Its translation is CSGQLGYTF. This chain connects TRBV20-1 to TRBJ1-2; no reliable D call. In germline, CDR1 is DFQATT, CDR2 SNEGSKA (reference sequence). The CDR3 covers 9 residues. V lost 7 bases and J 7 bases, leaving 7 bases between the germline ends.

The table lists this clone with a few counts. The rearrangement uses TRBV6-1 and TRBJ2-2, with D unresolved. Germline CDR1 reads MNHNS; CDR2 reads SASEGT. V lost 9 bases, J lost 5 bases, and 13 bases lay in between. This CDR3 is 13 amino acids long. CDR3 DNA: TGTGCCAGTGACTTTAGTGGAACCGGGGAGCTGTTTTTT. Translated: CASDFSGTGELFF.

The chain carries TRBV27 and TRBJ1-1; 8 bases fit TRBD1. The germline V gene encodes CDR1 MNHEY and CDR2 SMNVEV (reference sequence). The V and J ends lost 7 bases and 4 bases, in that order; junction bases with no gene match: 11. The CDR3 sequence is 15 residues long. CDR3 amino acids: CASTALGTGSTEAFF. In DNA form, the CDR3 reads TGTGCCAGCACCGCCCTCGGGACAGGTTCCACTGAAGCTTTCTTT.

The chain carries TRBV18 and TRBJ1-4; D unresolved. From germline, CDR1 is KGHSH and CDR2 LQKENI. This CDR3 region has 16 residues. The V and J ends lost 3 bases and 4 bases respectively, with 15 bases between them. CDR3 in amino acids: CASSPTRGRNNEKLFF. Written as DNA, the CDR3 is TGTGCCAGCTCACCCACCCGGGGTAGGAATAATGAAAAACTGTTTTTT. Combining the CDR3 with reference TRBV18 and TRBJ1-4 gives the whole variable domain NAGVMQNPRHLVRRRGQEARLRCSPMKGHSHVYWYRQLPEEGLKFMVYLQKENIIDESGMPKERFSAEFPKEGPSILRIQQVVRGDSAAYFCASSPTRGRNNEKLFFGSGTQLSVL.

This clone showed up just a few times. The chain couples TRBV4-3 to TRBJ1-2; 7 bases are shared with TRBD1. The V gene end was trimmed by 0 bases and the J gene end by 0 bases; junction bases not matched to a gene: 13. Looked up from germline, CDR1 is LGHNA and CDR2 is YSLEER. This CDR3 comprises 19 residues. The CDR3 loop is CASSQETGANLPTNYGYTF. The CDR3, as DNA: TGCGCCAGCAGCCAAGAAACAGGGGCCAACCTTCCAACTAACTATGGCTACACCTTC.

The CDR3 region has the DNA TGTGCCAGCTCCCCCCCTGGGGCTAGCGGGGGCACAGATACGCAGTATTTT. Translated, it gives CASSPPGASGGTDTQYF. The chain carries TRBV18 and TRBJ2-3; 9 bases are a match to TRBD2. J was trimmed by 1 base and V by 6 bases; bases with no gene match: 11. Germline CDR1 reads KGHSH; CDR2 reads LQKENI. This CDR3 region has 17 residues.

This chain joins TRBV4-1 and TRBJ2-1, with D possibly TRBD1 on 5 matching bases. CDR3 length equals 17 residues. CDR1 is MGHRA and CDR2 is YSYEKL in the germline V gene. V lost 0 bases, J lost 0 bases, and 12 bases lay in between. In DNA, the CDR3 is TGCGCCAGCAGCCAAGACAGGGCCTTTAGCTCCTACAATGAGCAGTTCTTC. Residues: CASSQDRAFSSYNEQFF.

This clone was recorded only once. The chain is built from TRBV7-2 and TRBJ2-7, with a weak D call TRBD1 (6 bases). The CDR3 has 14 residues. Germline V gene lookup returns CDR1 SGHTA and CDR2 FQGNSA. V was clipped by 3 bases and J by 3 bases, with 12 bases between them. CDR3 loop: CASSFQQGFYEQYF. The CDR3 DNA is TGTGCCAGCAGCTTCCAACAGGGTTTCTACGAGCAGTACTTC.

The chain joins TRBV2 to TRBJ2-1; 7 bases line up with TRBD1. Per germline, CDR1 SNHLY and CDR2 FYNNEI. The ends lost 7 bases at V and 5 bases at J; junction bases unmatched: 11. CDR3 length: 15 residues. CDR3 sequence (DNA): TGTGCCAGCACCGTTAGGGGGCACCCTAACAATGAGCAGTTCTTC. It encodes CASTVRGHPNNEQFF.

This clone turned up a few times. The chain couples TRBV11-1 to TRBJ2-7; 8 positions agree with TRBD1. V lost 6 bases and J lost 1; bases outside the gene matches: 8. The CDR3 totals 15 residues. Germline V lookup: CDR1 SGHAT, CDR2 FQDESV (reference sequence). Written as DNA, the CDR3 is TGTGCCAGCAGGGGACAGGCTGGGATTTCCTACGAGCAGTACTTC. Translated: CASRGQAGISYEQYF.

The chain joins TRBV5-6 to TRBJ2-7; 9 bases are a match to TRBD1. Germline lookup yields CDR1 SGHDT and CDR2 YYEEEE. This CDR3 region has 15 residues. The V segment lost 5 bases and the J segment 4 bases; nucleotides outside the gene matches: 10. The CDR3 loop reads CASSPVPGQGYEQYF. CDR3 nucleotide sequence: TGTGCCAGCAGTCCTGTACCGGGACAGGGTTACGAGCAGTACTTC.